These 26 T cell receptor beta chains were all obtained from the same sample, sequenced in a study of post-analysis software for immune sequencing data. Antigens for these TCRs are unknown. The study, taken as a whole, reports: TRBV5-6, TRBV5-1 and TRBV20-1 were among five TRBV segments more frequent in patients than controls.

cDNA libraries of TCR beta carried unique molecular identifiers. TCRdb re-analysed the PCR reads in MiXCR, keeping a single row per CDR3 protein. Of about 400,000 distinct CDR3 sequences in the sample, about a third are singletons; the top ten hold roughly 13%. Sequencing used blood. All receptors derive from a girl aged 5 to 17 with multiple sclerosis.

J is TRBJ1-1 and V is TRBV29-1; TRBD1 matches 9 bases. The J segment lost 4 bases and the V segment lost 7 bases, leaving 19 bases of the junction unmatched. This CDR3 contains 17 residues. The germline CDR1 and CDR2 sequences are SQVTM and ANQGSEA. The CDR3 loop is CSATPVTGGDLSTEAFF. The CDR3 DNA sequence: TGCAGCGCTACCCCCGTGACAGGGGGGGATTTGAGCACTGAAGCTTTCTTT.

The V and J genes are TRBV7-9 and TRBJ2-3; maybe TRBD1 (6 bases). Deletions cut 8 bases from V and 1 base from J, with 19 bases between. The CDR3 extends over 16 amino acids. The V gene's germline CDR1 is SEHNR and CDR2 FQNEAQ (reference sequence). The chain's CDR3 is CASPPYRAPGTDTQYF. The CDR3 nucleotides are TGTGCCAGCCCCCCGTACAGGGCCCCTGGCACAGATACGCAGTATTTT.

This clonotype was observed once. The V call is TRBV20-1, the J call TRBJ2-7; D might be TRBD1 or TRBD2, each matching 5 bases. With 6 bases removed from V and 2 bases from J, the gap between germline ends came to 14 bases. CDR3 length equals 13 residues. Germline V CDR1 and CDR2: DFQATT, SNEGSKA (reference sequence). The CDR3 nucleotides read TGCAGTGCGAGGCCGGGACGGACCTACGAGCAGTACTTC. This encodes CSARPGRTYEQYF.

This clonotype was found a few times. V is TRBV4-1 and J is TRBJ2-1; 8 bases agree with TRBD1. Trimming at V came to 1 base and at J to 12 bases, leaving 14 bases not matched to a gene. In germline, CDR1 is MGHRA, CDR2 YSYEKL. The CDR3 has 16 residues. The DNA for the CDR3 is TGCGCCAGCAGCCAAGCACAGCCAGGGGGCGCATTAGGGCAGTTCTTC. This encodes CASSQAQPGGALGQFF.

The sample holds a few counts of this clonotype. V is TRBV25-1 and J is TRBJ1-2; 7 bases are shared with TRBD1. The V gene end was trimmed by 4 bases and the J gene end by 2 bases; junction bases not matched to a gene: 7. The CDR3 length is 15 residues. CDR1 and CDR2 from the germline V gene are MGHDK and SYGVNS. CDR3 loop: CASSAAGTVNYGYTF. CDR3 DNA: TGTGCCAGCAGTGCCGCCGGGACAGTAAACTATGGCTACACCTTC.

This chain connects TRBV29-1 to TRBJ2-2, with 8 bases lining up with TRBD1. The CDR3 contains 13 residues. Germline V gene data show CDR1 as SQVTM and CDR2 as ANQGSEA. V lost 3 bases to trimming and J lost 6 bases; unmatched junction nucleotides: 3. The CDR3 bases are TGCAGCGTTGAGACAGGGGTTCCCGGGGAGCTGTTTTTT. As protein: CSVETGVPGELFF.

The V call is TRBV7-2, the J call TRBJ2-7, with 7 bases identical to TRBD2. The trim removed 3 bases at V and 3 bases at J, leaving 8 bases unmatched. CDR1 and CDR2 (germline): SGHTA, FQGNSA. The CDR3 spans 15 residues. CDR3: CASSFSGVRFYEQYF. As DNA, the CDR3 is TGTGCCAGCAGCTTCAGCGGGGTCCGCTTCTACGAGCAGTACTTC.

In this sample, this clonotype turned up many times. This chain joins TRBV6-5 and TRBJ1-2, with D possibly matching TRBD1 (5 bases). The V end was cut by 7 bases, the J end by 8 bases, with 17 bases between. This CDR3 has 13 amino acids. Germline CDR1 is MNHEY and CDR2 is SVGAGI. The CDR3: CASTEGTVYGYTF. The CDR3 bases are TGTGCCAGCACCGAGGGGACTGTTTACGGCTACACCTTC.

This clonotype was seen only a few times. V and J are TRBV7-8 and TRBJ2-6; D perhaps matches TRBD1 (6 bases). This CDR3 has 18 amino acids. V was clipped by 5 bases and J by 3 bases, with 20 bases between them. CDR1 and CDR2 (germline): SGHVS, FQNEAQ. The CDR3 sequence: CASSIYRESVRGANVLTF. In DNA, the CDR3 is TGTGCCAGCAGCATCTACAGGGAATCCGTCCGTGGGGCCAACGTCCTGACTTTC.

The V and J genes are TRBV7-2 and TRBJ2-5; 8 bases match TRBD1. This CDR3 is built from 16 residues. Germline lookup yields CDR1 SGHTA and CDR2 FQGNSA. V shed 7 bases, J shed 3 bases, and the junction held 13 bases outside the gene matches. For the CDR3, the DNA is TGTGCCAGCACCAACCCCTGGGAGGACAGGGAAGAGACCCAGTACTTC. It specifies CASTNPWEDREETQYF.

This clonotype has just a few counts. This chain connects TRBV7-2 to TRBJ2-7; 11 nucleotides line up with TRBD2. From germline, CDR1 is SGHTA and CDR2 FQGNSA. V shed 3 bases, J shed 0 bases, and the junction held 10 bases outside the gene matches. The CDR3 contains 18 residues. Here the CDR3 DNA reads TGTGCCAGCAGCTTCAACCCGAAACTAGCGGGGGACTCCTACGAGCAGTACTTC. Translated, it gives CASSFNPKLAGDSYEQYF.

The J gene is TRBJ2-6, the V gene TRBV7-9; 7 nucleotides agree with TRBD2. This CDR3 has 19 amino acids. CDR1 is SEHNR, CDR2 FQNEAQ, per germline (reference sequence). Unmatched junction bases numbered 13, after V lost 5 bases and J lost 0 bases. The CDR3 sequence: CASSNREERETSGANVLTF. The CDR3 bases are TGTGCCAGCAGCAACCGGGAGGAGAGGGAAACCTCTGGGGCCAACGTCCTGACTTTC. Together with reference TRBV7-9 and TRBJ2-6, the CDR3 gives the full variable domain: DTGVSQNPRHKITKRGQNVTFRCDPISEHNRLYWYRQTLGQGPEFLTYFQNEAQLEKSRLLSDRFSAERPKGSFSTLEIQRTEQGDSAMYLCASSNREERETSGANVLTFGAGSRLTVL.

The chain combines TRBV7-9 with TRBJ2-7; D might be TRBD1 or TRBD2, each matching 6 bases. This CDR3 is built from 13 residues. Germline V gene sequence: CDR1 SEHNR, CDR2 FQNEAQ (reference sequence). Trimming removed 2 bases from V and 5 bases from J, with 10 bases in between. CDR3 sequence: CASSLSGAHEQYF. CDR3 nucleotides: TGTGCCAGCAGCTTATCGGGGGCCCACGAGCAGTACTTC. The full variable domain, rest sourced from reference TRBV7-9 and TRBJ2-7, is DTGVSQNPRHKITKRGQNVTFRCDPISEHNRLYWYRQTLGQGPEFLTYFQNEAQLEKSRLLSDRFSAERPKGSFSTLEIQRTEQGDSAMYLCASSLSGAHEQYFGPGTRLTVT.

Details on this clonotype: Its ends do not fully match the called genes, so a read error is possible. This chain connects TRBV5-6 to TRBJ2-3; D is ambiguous. The CDR3 consists of 13 residues. Germline V CDR1 and CDR2: SGHDT, YYEEEE. The CDR3 DNA reads as TGTACCAGCAGCCCCATGGGCACAGATACGCAGTATTTT. The encoded protein is CTSSPMGTDTQYF.

The chain employs TRBV7-7 and TRBJ2-2; 11 bases are a match to TRBD1. Germline CDR1 reads SSHAT; CDR2 reads FNYEAQ (reference sequence). The CDR3 sequence is 15 residues long. The CDR3 DNA follows: TGTGCTACCACGGAGGGGACAGGGGGAATCGGGGAGCTGTTTTTT. Its translation: CATTEGTGGIGELFF.

The chain recombines TRBV9 with TRBJ2-1; 15 bases are a match to TRBD2. The germline V gene has CDR1 SGDLS and CDR2 YYNGEE. V was clipped by 3 bases and J by 10 bases; unmatched bases: 8. The CDR3 contains 16 residues. Written as DNA, the CDR3 is TGTGCCAGCAGCGATCGGACTAGCGGGGGGGCGGAGGAGCAGTTCTTC. Translation gives CASSDRTSGGAEEQFF.

This chain uses TRBV6-1 with TRBJ2-7; maybe TRBD1 (6 bases). This CDR3 has 12 residues. Germline V gene lookup returns CDR1 MNHNS and CDR2 SASEGT. Trimming pared 4 bases from V and 6 bases from J, leaving 10 bases between. The chain's CDR3 is CASSGTGFEQYF. The CDR3 DNA follows: TGTGCCAGCAGTGGAACAGGGTTCGAGCAGTACTTC.

The chain uses TRBV4-1 and TRBJ1-1; 11 nucleotides match TRBD1. Looked up from germline, CDR1 is MGHRA and CDR2 is YSYEKL. With V trimmed by 3 bases and J by 4 bases, 4 bases remained unmatched. This CDR3 region has 15 residues. DNA of the CDR3: TGCGCCAGCAGCCAGGCGGACAGGGGGCTCACTGAAGCTTTCTTT. Translation: CASSQADRGLTEAFF.

On this clonotype: This may come from a read error, since a much larger clone is one base off. The chain joins TRBV7-8 to TRBJ1-1; no clear D. Between the trimmed V and J ends, which lost 1 base and 3 bases, there was a span of 9 bases. There are 14 residues in the CDR3. Germline lookup yields CDR1 SGHVS and CDR2 FQNEAQ. CDR3 nucleotide sequence: TGTGCCAGCAGCTTAGGGCGGTTGGACACTGAAGCTTTCTTT. This codes for CASSLGRLDTEAFF.

The chain's CDR3 is CASSLAPTGNTEAFF. The CDR3 DNA is TGTGCCAGCAGCTTAGCCCCCACAGGGAACACTGAAGCTTTCTTT. The rearrangement joins TRBV7-9 to TRBJ1-1; D is possibly TRBD1 (5 bases). V lost 0 bases to trimming and J lost 1 base, with 9 bases between them. The CDR3 has 15 amino acids. Germline CDR1 and CDR2: SEHNR and FQNEAQ (reference sequence).

The V gene is TRBV7-2, the J gene TRBJ1-2; no reliable D call. The CDR3 runs to 15 residues. Trimming removed 2 bases from V and 3 bases from J, with 13 bases in between. Germline values: CDR1 SGHTA, CDR2 FQGNSA. The DNA of the CDR3 is TGTGCCAGCAGCTTAATCGGGCCGGCAGACTATGGCTACACCTTC. This encodes CASSLIGPADYGYTF.

The chain combines TRBV6-5 with TRBJ1-1; D remains ambiguous. The CDR3 is 13 amino acids. Germline lookup yields CDR1 MNHEY and CDR2 SVGAGI. Trimming removed 7 bases at V and 2 bases at J, with 11 bases between. The CDR3 here is CASTLSLNTEAFF. CDR3 sequence (DNA): TGTGCCAGCACCCTGAGCCTTAACACTGAAGCTTTCTTT.

V and J are TRBV20-1 and TRBJ2-1, with 10 bases aligning to TRBD2. The CDR3 runs to 16 residues. V shed 2 bases and J 9 bases; nucleotides not matched to a gene: 13. The germline gives CDR1 DFQATT, CDR2 SNEGSKA (reference sequence). DNA for the CDR3: TGCAGTGCTAGACCCGGGGCCAGCGGGGGGGCTGGTGAGCAGTTCTTC. As protein: CSARPGASGGAGEQFF.

The chain joins TRBV6-2 or TRBV6-3 to TRBJ2-5; D gene ambiguous. Germline V gives CDR1 MNHEY, CDR2 SVGEGT. The germline V and J ends were trimmed by 6 bases and 3 bases, with 14 bases remaining between them. This CDR3 contains 14 residues. In DNA, the CDR3 is TGTGCCAGCAGCTATAGCTCGGCAGAAGAGACCCAGTACTTC. This codes for CASSYSSAEETQYF.

The CDR3 protein is CATSRVGGVGEEQYF. The CDR3 DNA reads as TGTGCCACCAGCAGAGTGGGTGGGGTAGGGGAAGAGCAGTACTTC. The rearrangement links TRBV15 to TRBJ2-7; maybe TRBD1 (5 bases). Germline values: CDR1 LNHNV, CDR2 YYDKDF (reference sequence). Between the trimmed V and J ends, which lost 1 base and 7 bases, there was a span of 17 bases. The CDR3 runs to 15 residues.

The V and J genes are TRBV15 and TRBJ2-1, with 7 nucleotides matching TRBD2. Germline-derived CDR1 and CDR2 are LNHNV and YYDKDF (reference sequence). This CDR3 has 17 residues. Trimming at V came to 0 bases and at J to 3 bases, leaving 8 bases not matched to a gene. The CDR3 loop reads CATSRDRGTTDYNEQFF. Here the CDR3 DNA reads TGTGCCACCAGCAGAGATCGGGGGACTACCGACTACAATGAGCAGTTCTTC.